The rows below give T cell receptor beta chains drawn from one sample of a study of T cell repertoires in cytomegalovirus infection. Their antigens are not known. Via MiXCR, TCRdb re-called the reads, giving one row per CDR3 protein. Among some 310,000 distinct CDR3 sequences listed, approximately 25% were seen once. The input for sequencing was cultured PBMCs, taken from culture after CMV antigen stimulation. The receptors derive from a human donor in good health (CMV status not recorded). Some clones in this sample may be carry-over from other donors' samples. CDR3s include the opening cysteine and the closing phenylalanine or tryptophan. The order of the fields is clone size, J gene, D gene, CDR3 length, V gene, CDR3 protein, CDR3 DNA. A D gene is named only where the DNA matches it firmly. Size is stated for part of the rows, as once, few or many counts, or as a class when the clone is expanded.

>medium-sized|TRBJ1-5|TRBD1|15|TRBV7-2
CASSLWGTANQPQHF
TGTGCCAGCAGCTTATGGGGGACAGCAAATCAGCCCCAGCATTTT
>NA|TRBJ2-7|TRBD2|15|TRBV7-6
CASSHPGGAGYEQYF
TGTGCCAGCAGCCACCCCGGGGGGGCTGGTTACGAGCAGTACTTC
>many|TRBJ1-5|NA|16|TRBV6-1
CASSAQSRGFNQPQHF
TGTGCCAGCAGTGCTCAATCGAGAGGGTTCAATCAGCCCCAGCATTTT
>NA|TRBJ1-2|TRBD1|13|TRBV7-6
CATPQGQGYGYTF
TGTGCCACACCCCAAGGACAGGGCTATGGCTACACCTTC
>NA|TRBJ2-1|TRBD1|15|TRBV5-1
CASSFRDSSYNEQFF
TGCGCCAGCAGCTTCCGGGACAGCTCATACAATGAGCAGTTCTTC
>NA|TRBJ1-2|TRBD1|14|TRBV20-1
CSAPTTGGYYGYTF
TGCAGTGCACCGACGACAGGGGGCTACTATGGCTACACCTTC
>NA|TRBJ1-5|NA|16|TRBV6-8
CASKPYSAGSNQHQHF
TGTGCCAGCAAGCCGTATTCGGCAGGTAGCAATCAGCACCAGCATTTT
>few|TRBJ1-2|TRBD1|14|TRBV7-2
CASSLGQGSRGYTF
TGTGCCAGCAGCCTGGGACAGGGGTCACGGGGCTACACCTTC
>NA|TRBJ2-7|NA|14|TRBV19
CASSTGTRLGEQYF
TGTGCCAGTTCAACCGGGACTCGGCTTGGCGAGCAGTACTTC
>many|TRBJ1-1|NA|17|TRBV7-2
CASSSRGNGILNTEAFF
TGTGCCAGCAGCTCAAGAGGCAACGGGATTTTGAACACTGAAGCTTTCTTT
>many|TRBJ1-5|NA|14|TRBV7-9
CASSFEGSNQPQHF
TGTGCCAGCAGCTTTGAGGGCAGCAATCAGCCCCAGCATTTT
>NA|TRBJ2-5|NA|12|TRBV2
CASSERPETQYF
TGTGCCAGCAGTGAACGTCCAGAGACCCAGTACTTC
>NA|TRBJ2-1|NA|12|TRBV2
CASPSIYNEQFF
TGTGCCAGCCCAAGTATCTACAATGAGCAGTTCTTC
>few|TRBJ1-1|TRBD1|14|TRBV29-1
CSARQGTAHTEAFF
TGCAGCGCGAGACAGGGGACCGCCCACACTGAAGCTTTCTTT
>few|TRBJ1-2|TRBD1|13|TRBV5-6
CASRIQGPDGYTF
TGTGCCAGCAGAATACAGGGGCCCGATGGCTACACCTTC
>few|TRBJ2-3|NA|13|TRBV4-2
CASSQTGPDTQYF
TGTGCCAGCAGCCAGACGGGGCCAGATACGCAGTATTTT
>many|TRBJ2-1|TRBD2|20|TRBV6-2/TRBV6-3
CASSYSAAVRGSTIGNEQFF
TGTGCCAGCAGTTACTCTGCCGCGGTACGCGGGAGTACAATCGGCAATGAGCAGTTCTTC
>NA|TRBJ2-1|TRBD2|13|TRBV4-1
CASRGGRGVEQFF
TGCGCCAGCAGGGGCGGGAGAGGGGTTGAGCAGTTCTTC
>NA|TRBJ2-1|NA|17|TRBV7-6
CASSRGGGLLTYNEQFF
TGTGCCAGCAGCAGGGGGGGGGGACTTCTCACCTACAATGAGCAGTTCTTC
>NA|TRBJ1-3|TRBD1|16|TRBV7-2
CASSTQRGQSGNTIYF
TGTGCCAGCAGCACTCAGAGGGGACAGTCCGGAAACACCATATATTTT
>NA|TRBJ2-7|NA|14|TRBV6-2/TRBV6-3
CASSLQLETYEQYF
TGTGCCAGCAGTTTGCAACTAGAAACCTACGAGCAGTACTTC
>NA|TRBJ1-1|NA|12|TRBV19
CASRPMVGMAFF
TGTGCCAGTAGACCAATGGTGGGAATGGCTTTCTTT
>NA|TRBJ1-6|NA|16|TRBV7-2
CASSLSFSGENSPLHF
TGTGCCAGCAGCTTATCGTTTTCAGGGGAAAATTCACCCCTCCACTTT
>few|TRBJ2-3|TRBD2|17|TRBV25-1
CASSEYGAGVFADTQYF
TGTGCCAGCAGTGAATACGGGGCGGGAGTCTTCGCAGATACGCAGTATTTT
>NA|TRBJ2-1|NA|17|TRBV7-8
CASSYSVRGSSYNEQFF
TGTGCCAGCAGCTACAGCGTTCGGGGGAGCTCCTACAATGAGCAGTTCTTC
>few|TRBJ1-5|NA|14|TRBV28
CASSLSGEGQPQHF
TGTGCCAGCAGTTTATCAGGGGAGGGCCAGCCCCAGCATTTT
>few|TRBJ1-5|NA|12|TRBV20-1
CSARLGNQPQHF
TGCAGTGCTAGGCTTGGCAATCAGCCCCAGCATTTT
>many|TRBJ2-7|TRBD1|14|TRBV7-2
CASSFRQGGYEQYF
TGTGCCAGCAGCTTCCGACAGGGTGGGTACGAGCAGTACTTC
>few|TRBJ1-2|TRBD1|13|TRBV12-3/TRBV12-4
CACRDRGNYGYTF
TGTGCCTGTCGGGACAGGGGGAACTATGGCTACACCTTC
>NA|TRBJ2-7|NA|13|TRBV29-1
CSVGMRVSYEQYF
TGCAGCGTTGGCATGCGGGTCAGCTACGAGCAGTACTTC
>few|TRBJ2-7|TRBD1|15|TRBV6-2/TRBV6-3
CASTKIGTGHYEQYF
TGTGCCAGCACGAAGATCGGGACAGGACACTACGAGCAGTACTTC
>NA|TRBJ2-4|NA|15|TRBV4-1
CASSQARGSQNIQYF
TGCGCCAGCAGCCAGGCTCGGGGGAGCCAAAACATTCAGTACTTC
>NA|TRBJ2-5|TRBD2|16|TRBV4-3
CASSLGGSGRQETQYF
TGCGCCAGCAGCCTCGGGGGTAGCGGGAGACAAGAGACCCAGTACTTC
>NA|TRBJ2-1|TRBD2|13|TRBV5-1
CASMLLAGNEQFF
TGCGCCAGCATGTTGCTAGCGGGGAATGAGCAGTTCTTC
>NA|TRBJ2-5|TRBD2|16|TRBV7-9
CASSFLAGHSKETQYF
TGTGCCAGCAGCTTCCTAGCGGGCCACTCCAAAGAGACCCAGTACTTC
>many|TRBJ2-1|NA|12|TRBV7-2
CASSSQLKEQFF
TGTGCCAGCAGCTCACAGTTGAAAGAGCAGTTCTTC
>few|TRBJ2-7|TRBD2|14|TRBV28
CASSLSGRTFEQYF
TGTGCCAGCAGCCTCAGCGGGAGGACCTTCGAGCAGTACTTC
>few|TRBJ1-2|NA|12|TRBV6-2/TRBV6-3
CASSPDNRGYTF
TGTGCCAGCAGTCCGGACAACAGGGGCTACACCTTC
>few|TRBJ2-7|TRBD2|15|TRBV6-2/TRBV6-3
CASSSTSGSGYEQYF
TGTGCCAGCAGTTCCACTAGCGGGAGCGGGTACGAGCAGTACTTC
>many|TRBJ2-2|TRBD2|15|TRBV5-4
CASSLDLREAGELFF
TGTGCCAGCAGCTTGGATTTGCGGGAGGCCGGGGAGCTGTTTTTT
>few|TRBJ2-6|NA|16|TRBV20-1
CSASNPGGSGANVLTF
TGCAGTGCCAGCAATCCCGGGGGCTCTGGGGCCAACGTCCTGACTTTC
>NA|TRBJ1-2|TRBD1|14|TRBV7-3
CASRGSTGENGYTF
TGTGCCAGCAGGGGAAGTACAGGGGAGAATGGCTACACCTTC
>many|TRBJ1-5|NA|15|TRBV9
CASSAVDSSNQPQHF
TGTGCCAGCAGCGCCGTGGACAGCAGCAATCAGCCCCAGCATTTT
>many|TRBJ1-3|NA|14|TRBV6-1
CASSSRQSGNTIYF
TGTGCCAGCAGTTCACGTCAGTCGGGAAACACCATATATTTT
>NA|TRBJ2-7|NA|15|TRBV4-3
CASSQESGGPYEQYF
TGCGCCAGCAGCCAAGAATCGGGGGGCCCGTACGAGCAGTACTTC
>few|TRBJ2-5|NA|13|TRBV6-6
CASKDREKETQYF
TGTGCCAGCAAGGACAGAGAGAAAGAGACCCAGTACTTC
>NA|TRBJ1-5|NA|12|TRBV12-3/TRBV12-4
CASSLQSQPQHF
TGTGCCAGCAGTTTACAGTCTCAGCCCCAGCATTTT
>many|TRBJ1-3|NA|15|TRBV7-6
CARAPGASSGNTIYF
TGTGCCAGAGCCCCAGGAGCGAGCTCTGGAAACACCATATATTTT